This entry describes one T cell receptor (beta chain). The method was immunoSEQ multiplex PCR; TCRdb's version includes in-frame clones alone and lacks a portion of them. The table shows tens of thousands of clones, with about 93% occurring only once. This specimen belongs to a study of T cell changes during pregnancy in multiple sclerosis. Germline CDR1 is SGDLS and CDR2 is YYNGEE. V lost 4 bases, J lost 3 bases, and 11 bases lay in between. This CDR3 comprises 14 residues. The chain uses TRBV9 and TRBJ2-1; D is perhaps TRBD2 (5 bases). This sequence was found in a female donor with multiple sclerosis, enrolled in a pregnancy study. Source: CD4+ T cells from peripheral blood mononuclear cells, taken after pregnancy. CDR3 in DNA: TGTGCCAGCAGCTCCGATCGGGACTACAATGAGCAGTTCTTC. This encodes CASSSDRDYNEQFF.